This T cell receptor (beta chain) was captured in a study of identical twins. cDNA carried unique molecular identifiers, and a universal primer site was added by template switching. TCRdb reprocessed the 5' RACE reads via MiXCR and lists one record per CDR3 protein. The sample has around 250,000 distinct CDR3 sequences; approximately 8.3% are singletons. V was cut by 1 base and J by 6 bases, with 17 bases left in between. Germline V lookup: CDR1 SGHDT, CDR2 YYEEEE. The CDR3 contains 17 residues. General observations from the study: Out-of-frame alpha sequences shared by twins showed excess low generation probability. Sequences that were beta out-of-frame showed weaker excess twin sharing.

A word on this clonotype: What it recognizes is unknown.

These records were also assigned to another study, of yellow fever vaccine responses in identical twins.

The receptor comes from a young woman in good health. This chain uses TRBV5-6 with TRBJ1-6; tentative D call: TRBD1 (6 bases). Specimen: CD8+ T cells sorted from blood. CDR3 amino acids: CASSLKTGPRSNSPLHF. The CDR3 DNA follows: TGTGCCAGCAGCTTGAAGACAGGTCCACGAAGTAATTCACCCCTCCACTTT. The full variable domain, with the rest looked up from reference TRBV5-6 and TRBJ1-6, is DAGVTQSPTHLIKTRGQQVTLRCSPKSGHDTVSWYQQALGQGPQFIFQYYEEEERQRGNFPDRFSGHQFPNYSSELNVNALLLGDSALYLCASSLKTGPRSNSPLHFGNGTRLTVT.